This T cell receptor (beta chain) comes out of a study of cytomegalovirus exposure and HLA in healthy donors. Vbeta (60) and Jbeta (13) primers were used in the PCR. Generated by immunoSEQ multiplex PCR, the TCRdb table keeps only in-frame clones and is missing some. Of roughly 110,000 clones detected, approximately 70% appear once; the ten largest clones hold about 0.8%. The CDR3 extends over 15 amino acids. Germline CDR1 reads MNHNY; CDR2 reads SVGAGI (reference sequence). V trimming: 5 bases; J trimming: 0 bases; junction bases outside the gene matches: 6. The source material was PBMCs. The sequence came from a boy under 18 in good health and CMV-seronegative. V and J are TRBV6-6 and TRBJ1-1, with TRBD1 matching over 7 bases. The CDR3: CASSRLQGVNTEAFF. In DNA, the CDR3 is TGTGCCAGCAGTCGCTTGCAGGGGGTGAACACTGAAGCTTTCTTT.